This T cell receptor beta chain was obtained from a study of T cell repertoires in cytomegalovirus infection. Regarding the study as a whole: Across the ex vivo response, the dominant clonotypes were HLA-C-restricted CMV-specific TCR beta clonotypes.

About this clonotype: The antigen is undetermined.

This CDR3 comprises 15 residues. The V gene lost 5 bases and the J gene lost 2 bases, with 13 bases spanning the gap. Germline-derived CDR1 and CDR2 are SGHTA and FQGNSA. TCRdb reprocessed the reads via MiXCR and lists one record per CDR3 protein. In the table there are about 830,000 distinct CDR3 sequences, 32% of which are singletons. Sequencing used cultured CD8+ T cells from PBMCs, obtained from culture after CMV antigen stimulation. The rearrangement uses TRBV7-2 and TRBJ1-5; D perhaps matches TRBD1 (5 bases). The TCR originated in a human donor in good health (CMV status not recorded). Some clones in this sample may be carry-over from other donors' samples. This chain's CDR3 is CASSPSAGGNQPQHF. The CDR3 bases are TGTGCCAGCAGCCCCAGCGCGGGGGGCAATCAGCCCCAGCATTTT.